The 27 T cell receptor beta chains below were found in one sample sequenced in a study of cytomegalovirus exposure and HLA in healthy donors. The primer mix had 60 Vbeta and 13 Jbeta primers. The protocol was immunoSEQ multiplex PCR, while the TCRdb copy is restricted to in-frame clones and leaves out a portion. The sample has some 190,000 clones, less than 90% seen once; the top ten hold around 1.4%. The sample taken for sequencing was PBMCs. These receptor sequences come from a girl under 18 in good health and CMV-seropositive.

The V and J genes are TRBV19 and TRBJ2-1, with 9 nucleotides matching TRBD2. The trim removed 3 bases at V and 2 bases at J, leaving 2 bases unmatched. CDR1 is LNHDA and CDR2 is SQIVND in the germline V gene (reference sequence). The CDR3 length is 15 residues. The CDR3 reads CASSMAGGPYNEQFF. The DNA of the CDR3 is TGTGCCAGTAGTATGGCGGGAGGGCCCTACAATGAGCAGTTCTTC.

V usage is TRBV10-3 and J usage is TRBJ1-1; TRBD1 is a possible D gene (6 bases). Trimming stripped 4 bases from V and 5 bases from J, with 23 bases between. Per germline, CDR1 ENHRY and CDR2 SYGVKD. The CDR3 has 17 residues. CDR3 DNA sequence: TGTGCCATCAGTGCAGACCGAGTGGGGGGGGCTGGGACTGAAGCTTTCTTT. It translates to CAISADRVGGAGTEAFF.

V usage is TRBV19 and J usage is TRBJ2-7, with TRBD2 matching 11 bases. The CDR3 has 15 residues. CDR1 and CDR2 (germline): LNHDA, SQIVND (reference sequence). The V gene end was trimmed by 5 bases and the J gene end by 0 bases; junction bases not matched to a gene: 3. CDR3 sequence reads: CASSQTSGSSYEQYF. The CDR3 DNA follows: TGTGCCAGTAGTCAAACTAGCGGGAGCTCCTACGAGCAGTACTTC.

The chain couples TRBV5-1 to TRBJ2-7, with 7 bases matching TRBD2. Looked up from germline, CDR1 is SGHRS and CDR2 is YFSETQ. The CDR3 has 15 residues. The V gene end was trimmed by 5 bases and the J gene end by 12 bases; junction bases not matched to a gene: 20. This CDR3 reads CASRDNSGPSLVVYF. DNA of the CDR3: TGCGCCAGCAGAGATAATAGCGGGCCCTCCCTGGTGGTGTACTTC.

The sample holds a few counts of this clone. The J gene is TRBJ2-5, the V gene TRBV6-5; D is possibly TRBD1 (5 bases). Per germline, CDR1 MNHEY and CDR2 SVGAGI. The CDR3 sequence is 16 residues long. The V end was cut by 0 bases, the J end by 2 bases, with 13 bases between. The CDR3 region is CASSYSQDTTQETQYF. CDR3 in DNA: TGTGCCAGCAGTTACTCCCAGGACACAACTCAAGAGACCCAGTACTTC.

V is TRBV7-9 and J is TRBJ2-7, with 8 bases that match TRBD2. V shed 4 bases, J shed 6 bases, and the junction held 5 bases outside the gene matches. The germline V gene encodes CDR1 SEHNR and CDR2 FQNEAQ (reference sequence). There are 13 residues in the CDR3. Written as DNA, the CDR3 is TGTGCCAGCAGCTCAACGGCGGGGGGCGAGCAGTACTTC. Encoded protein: CASSSTAGGEQYF.

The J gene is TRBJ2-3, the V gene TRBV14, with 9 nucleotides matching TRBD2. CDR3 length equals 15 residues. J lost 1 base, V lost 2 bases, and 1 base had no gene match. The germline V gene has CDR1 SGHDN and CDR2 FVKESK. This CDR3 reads CASSQSSGGTDTQYF. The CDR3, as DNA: TGTGCCAGCAGCCAATCTAGCGGGGGCACAGATACGCAGTATTTT.

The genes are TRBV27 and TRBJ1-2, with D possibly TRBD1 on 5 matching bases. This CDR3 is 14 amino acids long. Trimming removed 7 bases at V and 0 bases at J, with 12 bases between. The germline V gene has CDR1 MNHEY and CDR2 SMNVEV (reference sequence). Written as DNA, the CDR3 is TGTGCCAGCACCCCCGGGGGGACTAACTATGGCTACACCTTC. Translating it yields CASTPGGTNYGYTF.

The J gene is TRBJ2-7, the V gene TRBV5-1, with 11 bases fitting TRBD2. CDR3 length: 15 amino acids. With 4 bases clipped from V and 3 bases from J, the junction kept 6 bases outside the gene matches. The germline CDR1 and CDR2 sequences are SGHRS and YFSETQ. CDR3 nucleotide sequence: TGCGCCAGCAGCCCACTAGCGGGAGCCTACTACGAGCAGTACTTC. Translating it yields CASSPLAGAYYEQYF.

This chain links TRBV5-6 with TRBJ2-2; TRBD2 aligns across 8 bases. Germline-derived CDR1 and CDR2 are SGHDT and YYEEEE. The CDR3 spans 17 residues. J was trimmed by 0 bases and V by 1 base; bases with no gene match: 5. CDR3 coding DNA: TGTGCCAGCAGCTTGTCGACTAGCGCATCGAACACCGGGGAGCTGTTTTTT. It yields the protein CASSLSTSASNTGELFF.

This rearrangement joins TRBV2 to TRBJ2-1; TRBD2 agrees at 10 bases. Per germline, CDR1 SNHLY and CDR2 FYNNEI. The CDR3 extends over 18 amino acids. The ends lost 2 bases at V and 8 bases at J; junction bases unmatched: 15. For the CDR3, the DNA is TGTGCCAGCAGTGAACCCCAGGGACTAGCGAGGGAGTTAGATGAGCAGTTCTTC. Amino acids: CASSEPQGLARELDEQFF.

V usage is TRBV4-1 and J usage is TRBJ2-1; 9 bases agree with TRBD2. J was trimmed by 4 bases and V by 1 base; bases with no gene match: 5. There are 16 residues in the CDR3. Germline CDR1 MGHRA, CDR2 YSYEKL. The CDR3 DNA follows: TGCGCCAGCAGCCAAGTTGCGGGAGGGATATACAATGAGCAGTTCTTC. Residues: CASSQVAGGIYNEQFF.

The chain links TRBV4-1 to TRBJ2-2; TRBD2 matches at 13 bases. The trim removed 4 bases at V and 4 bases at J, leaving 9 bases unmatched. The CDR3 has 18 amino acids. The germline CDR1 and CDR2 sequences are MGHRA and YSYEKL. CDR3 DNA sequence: TGCGCCAGCAGCCCTTGGACTAGCGGGAGCATCGTCACCGGGGAGCTGTTTTTT. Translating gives CASSPWTSGSIVTGELFF.

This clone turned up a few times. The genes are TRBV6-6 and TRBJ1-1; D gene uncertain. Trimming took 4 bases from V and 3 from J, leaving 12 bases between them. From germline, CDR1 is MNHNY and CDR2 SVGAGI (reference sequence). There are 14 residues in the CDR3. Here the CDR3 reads CASSFSRRYTEAFF. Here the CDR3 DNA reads TGTGCCAGCAGTTTTTCCCGCCGGTACACTGAAGCTTTCTTT.

The chain's CDR3 is CAWSQDSINQPQHF. CDR3 nucleotides: TGTGCCTGGAGTCAGGACAGCATCAATCAGCCCCAGCATTTT. V gene TRBV30 combines with J gene TRBJ1-5, with D possibly TRBD1 on 6 matching bases. The CDR3 contains 14 residues. CDR1 is GTSNPN, CDR2 SVGIG, per germline (reference sequence). The V end lost 2 bases, the J end lost 3 bases, and 11 bases lay between the germline ends.

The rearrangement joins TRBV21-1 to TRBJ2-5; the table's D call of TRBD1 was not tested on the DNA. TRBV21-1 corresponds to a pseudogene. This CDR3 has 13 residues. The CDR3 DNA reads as TGTGCCAGCAGCCTCCAGGGGGCCGAGACCCAGTACTTC. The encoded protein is CASSLQGAETQYF.

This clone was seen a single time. Written as DNA, the CDR3 is TGCGCCAGCAGCTTACTAGGCACAGATACGCAGTATTTT. It translates to CASSLLGTDTQYF. The J gene is TRBJ2-3, the V gene TRBV5-1; maybe TRBD2 (5 bases). The CDR3 has 13 residues. The V end lost 2 bases, the J end lost 1 base, and 5 bases lay between the germline ends. Germline V gene lookup returns CDR1 SGHRS and CDR2 YFSETQ.

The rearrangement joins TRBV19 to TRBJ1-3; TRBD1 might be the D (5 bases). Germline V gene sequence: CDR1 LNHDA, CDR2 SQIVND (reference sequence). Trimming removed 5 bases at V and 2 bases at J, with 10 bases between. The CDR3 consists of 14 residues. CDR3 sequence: CASSWTGAGNTIYF. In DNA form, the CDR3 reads TGTGCCAGTAGTTGGACGGGGGCTGGAAACACCATATATTTT.

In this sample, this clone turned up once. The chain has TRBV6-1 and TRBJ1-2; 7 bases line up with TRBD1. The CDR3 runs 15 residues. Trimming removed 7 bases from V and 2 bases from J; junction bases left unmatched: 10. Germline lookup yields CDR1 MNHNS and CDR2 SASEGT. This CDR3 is CASNSRGRVNYGYTF. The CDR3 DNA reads TGTGCCAGCAATTCTAGGGGGCGAGTCAACTATGGCTACACCTTC.

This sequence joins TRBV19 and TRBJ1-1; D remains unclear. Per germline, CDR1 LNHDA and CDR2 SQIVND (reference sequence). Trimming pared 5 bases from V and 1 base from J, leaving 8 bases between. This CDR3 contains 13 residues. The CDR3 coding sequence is TGTGCCAGTAGTGCTCGACAGAACACTGAAGCTTTCTTT. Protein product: CASSARQNTEAFF.

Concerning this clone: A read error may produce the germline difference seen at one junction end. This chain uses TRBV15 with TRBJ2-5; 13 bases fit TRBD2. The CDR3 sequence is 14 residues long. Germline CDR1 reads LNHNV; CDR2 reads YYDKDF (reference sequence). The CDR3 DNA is TGTGCCACCAGCAGAGGGGGACTAGCGGGACTCAAGGACTTC. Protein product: CATSRGGLAGLKDF.

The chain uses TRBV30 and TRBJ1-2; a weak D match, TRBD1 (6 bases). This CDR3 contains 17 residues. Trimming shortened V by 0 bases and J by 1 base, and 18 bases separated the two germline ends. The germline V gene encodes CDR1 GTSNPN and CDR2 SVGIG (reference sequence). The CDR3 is CAWSVRTVATINYGYTF. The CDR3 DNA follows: TGTGCCTGGAGTGTACGGACAGTTGCAACGATTAACTATGGCTACACCTTC. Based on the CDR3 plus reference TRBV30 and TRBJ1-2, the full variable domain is SQTIHQWPATLVQPVGSPLSLECTVEGTSNPNLYWYRQAAGRGLQLLFYSVGIGQISSEVPQNLSASRPQDRQFILSSKKLLLSDSGFYLCAWSVRTVATINYGYTFGSGTRLTVV.

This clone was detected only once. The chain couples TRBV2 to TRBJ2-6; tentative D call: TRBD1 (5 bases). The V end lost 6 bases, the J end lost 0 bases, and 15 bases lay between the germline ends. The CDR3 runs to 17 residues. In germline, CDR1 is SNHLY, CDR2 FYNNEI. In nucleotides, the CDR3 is TGTGCCAGCAGCTCGACAGTGCCGCTCTCTGGGGCCAACGTCCTGACTTTC. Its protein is CASSSTVPLSGANVLTF.

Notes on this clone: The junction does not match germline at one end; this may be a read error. The CDR3 nucleotides are TGTGCCAGCAGCCTTTTAGAGTACAGTGAGCAGTTCTTC. It codes for CASSLLEYSEQFF. This chain uses TRBV7-6 with TRBJ2-1; no definite D call. From germline, CDR1 is SGHVS and CDR2 FNYEAQ. The CDR3 is 13 residues long.

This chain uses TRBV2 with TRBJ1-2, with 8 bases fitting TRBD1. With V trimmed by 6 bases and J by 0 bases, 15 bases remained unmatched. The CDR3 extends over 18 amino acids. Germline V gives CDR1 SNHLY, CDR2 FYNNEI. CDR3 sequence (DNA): TGTGCCAGCAGGGAACGGGACAGGTCAATAGCCCCTAACTATGGCTACACCTTC. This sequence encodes CASRERDRSIAPNYGYTF. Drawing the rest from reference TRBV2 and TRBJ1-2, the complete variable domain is EPEVTQTPSHQVTQMGQEVILRCVPISNHLYFYWYRQILGQKVEFLVSFYNNEISEKSEIFDDQFSVERPDGSNFTLKIRSTKLEDSAMYFCASRERDRSIAPNYGYTFGSGTRLTVV.

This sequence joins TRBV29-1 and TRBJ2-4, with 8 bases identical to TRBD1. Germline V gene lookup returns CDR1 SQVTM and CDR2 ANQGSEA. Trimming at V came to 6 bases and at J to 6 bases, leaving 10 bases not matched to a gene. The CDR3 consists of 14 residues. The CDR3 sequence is CSVQWQGATNIQYF. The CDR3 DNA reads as TGCAGCGTGCAATGGCAGGGGGCTACAAACATTCAGTACTTC.

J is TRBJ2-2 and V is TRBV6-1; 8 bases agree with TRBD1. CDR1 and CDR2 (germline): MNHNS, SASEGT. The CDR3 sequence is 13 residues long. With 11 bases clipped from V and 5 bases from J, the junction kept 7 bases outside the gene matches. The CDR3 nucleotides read TGTGCCCTTCGGACAGGGCTTACCGGGGAGCTGTTTTTT. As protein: CALRTGLTGELFF.